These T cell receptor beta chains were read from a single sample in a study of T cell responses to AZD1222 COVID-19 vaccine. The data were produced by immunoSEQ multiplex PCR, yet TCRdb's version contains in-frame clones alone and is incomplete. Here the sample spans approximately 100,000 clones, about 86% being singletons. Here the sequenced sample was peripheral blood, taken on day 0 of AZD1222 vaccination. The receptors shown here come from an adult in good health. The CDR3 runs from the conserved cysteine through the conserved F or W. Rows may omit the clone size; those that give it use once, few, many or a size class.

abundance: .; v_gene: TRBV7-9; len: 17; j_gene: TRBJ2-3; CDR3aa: CASSRTTSGRTTDTQYF
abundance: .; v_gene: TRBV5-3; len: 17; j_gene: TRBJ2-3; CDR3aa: CARSCPPGQGCTDTQYF
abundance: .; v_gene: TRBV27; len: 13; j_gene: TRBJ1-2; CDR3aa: CASSPSLGGGYTF
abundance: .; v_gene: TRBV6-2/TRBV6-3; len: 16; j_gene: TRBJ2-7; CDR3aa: CASSLWTSGSNNEQYF
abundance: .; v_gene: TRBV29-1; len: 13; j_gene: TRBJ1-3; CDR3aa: CGAPKEGSSPIYF
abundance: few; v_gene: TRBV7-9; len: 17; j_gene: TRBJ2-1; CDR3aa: CASSLARSGSVYNEQFF
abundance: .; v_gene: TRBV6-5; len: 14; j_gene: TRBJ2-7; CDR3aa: CASSNSGTSYEQYF
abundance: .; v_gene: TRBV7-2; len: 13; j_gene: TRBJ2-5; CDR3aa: CASSGSRQETQYF
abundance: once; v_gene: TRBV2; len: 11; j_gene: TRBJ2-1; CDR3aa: CASSENIEQFF
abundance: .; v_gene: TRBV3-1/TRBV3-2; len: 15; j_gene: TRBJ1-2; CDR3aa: CASSQVDRGGQGYTF
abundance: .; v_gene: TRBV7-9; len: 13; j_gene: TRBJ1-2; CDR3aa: CASSLGNKNGYTF
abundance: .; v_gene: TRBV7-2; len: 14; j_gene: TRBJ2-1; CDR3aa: CASSFKRELFEQFF
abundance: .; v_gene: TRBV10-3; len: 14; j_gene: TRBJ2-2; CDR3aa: CAISGRGGTGELFF
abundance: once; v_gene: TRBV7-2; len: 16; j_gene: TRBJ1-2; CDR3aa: CASSLEAAGYNYGYTF
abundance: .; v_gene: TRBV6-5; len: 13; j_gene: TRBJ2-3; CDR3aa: CASGDGSTDTQYF
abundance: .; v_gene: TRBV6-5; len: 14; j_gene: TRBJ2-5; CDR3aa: CASSYRQGGETQYF
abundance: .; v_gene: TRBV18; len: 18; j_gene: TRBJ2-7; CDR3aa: CASSPLGQGTLSSYEQYF
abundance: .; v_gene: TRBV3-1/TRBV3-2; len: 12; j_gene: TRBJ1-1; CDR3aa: CASSQETGAPFF
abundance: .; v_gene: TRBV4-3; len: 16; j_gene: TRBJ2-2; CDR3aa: CASSIEAGGSTGELFF
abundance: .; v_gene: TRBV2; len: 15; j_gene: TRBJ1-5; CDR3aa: CASSAGDWVGQPQHF
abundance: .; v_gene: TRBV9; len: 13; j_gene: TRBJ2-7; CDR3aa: CASSVEDSYEQYF
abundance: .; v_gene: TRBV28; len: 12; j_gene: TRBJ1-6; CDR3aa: CASSFLSPPLHF
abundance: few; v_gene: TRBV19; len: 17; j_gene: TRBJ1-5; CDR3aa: CASTLSGTGLRNQPQHF
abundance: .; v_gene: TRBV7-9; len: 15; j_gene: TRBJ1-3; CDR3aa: CASSFAAGDGNTIYF
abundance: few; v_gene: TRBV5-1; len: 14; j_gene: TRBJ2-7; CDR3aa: CASSWGTEAYEQYF
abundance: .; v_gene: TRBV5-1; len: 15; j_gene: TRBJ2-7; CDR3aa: CASSLVSSSSYEQYF
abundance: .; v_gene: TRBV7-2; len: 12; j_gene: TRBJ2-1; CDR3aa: CASSRDYNEQFF
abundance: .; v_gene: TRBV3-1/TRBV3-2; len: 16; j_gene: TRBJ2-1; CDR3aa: CASSRILAGAYNEQFF
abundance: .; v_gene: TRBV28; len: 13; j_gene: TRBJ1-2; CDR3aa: CASNQMGDYGYTF
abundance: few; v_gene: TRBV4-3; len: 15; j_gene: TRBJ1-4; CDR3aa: CASSQEGQGNEKLFF
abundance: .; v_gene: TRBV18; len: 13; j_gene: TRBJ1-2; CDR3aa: CASSPLESYGYTF
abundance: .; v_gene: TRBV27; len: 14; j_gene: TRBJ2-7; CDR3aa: CASSLEQGANEQYF
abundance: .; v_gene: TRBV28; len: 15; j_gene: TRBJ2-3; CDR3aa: CASRMTGGVTDTQYF
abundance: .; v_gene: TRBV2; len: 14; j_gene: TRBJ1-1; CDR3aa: CASSQQGMDTEAFF
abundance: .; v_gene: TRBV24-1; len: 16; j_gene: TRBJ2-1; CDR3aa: CATSDPSDTPYNEQFF
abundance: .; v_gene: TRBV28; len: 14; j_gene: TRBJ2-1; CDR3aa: CASIGQNLYNEQFF
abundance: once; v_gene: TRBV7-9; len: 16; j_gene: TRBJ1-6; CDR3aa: CASSFSTGPRGSPLHF
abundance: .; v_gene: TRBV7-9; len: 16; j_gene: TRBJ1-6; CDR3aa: CASSSPRGLENSPLHF
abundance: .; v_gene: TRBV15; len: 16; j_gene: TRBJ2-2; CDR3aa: CATSTGFLANTGELFF
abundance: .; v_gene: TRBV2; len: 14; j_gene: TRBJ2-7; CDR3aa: CASSELGVGYEQYF
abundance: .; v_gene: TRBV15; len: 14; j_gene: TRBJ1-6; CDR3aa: CATSRVLGNSPLHF
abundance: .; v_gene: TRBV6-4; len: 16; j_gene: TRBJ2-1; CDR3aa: CASSRAHSTSYNEQFF
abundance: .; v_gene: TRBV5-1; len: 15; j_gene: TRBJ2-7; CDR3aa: CASSGGTGATYEQYF
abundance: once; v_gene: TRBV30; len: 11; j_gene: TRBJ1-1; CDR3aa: CAWSFHSEAFF
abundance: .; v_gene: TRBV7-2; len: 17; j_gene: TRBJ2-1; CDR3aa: CASTKSFGGTTVGEQFF
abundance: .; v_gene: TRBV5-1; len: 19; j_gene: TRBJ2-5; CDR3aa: CASSLARGGSLGEQETQYF
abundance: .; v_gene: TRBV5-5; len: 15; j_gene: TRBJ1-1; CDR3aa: CASSSDERMNTEAFF
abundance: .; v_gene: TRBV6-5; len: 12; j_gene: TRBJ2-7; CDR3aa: CASASGAYEQYF
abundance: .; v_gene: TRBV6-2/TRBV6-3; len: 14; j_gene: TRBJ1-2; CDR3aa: CASSPLDELSGYTF
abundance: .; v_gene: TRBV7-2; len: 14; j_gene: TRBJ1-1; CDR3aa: CASSFHQVNTEAFF
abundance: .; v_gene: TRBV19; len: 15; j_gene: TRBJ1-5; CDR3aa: CASSPTPGGVMPQHF
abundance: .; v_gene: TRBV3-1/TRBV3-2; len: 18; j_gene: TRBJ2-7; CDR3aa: CASSQVPGASGTPYEQYF
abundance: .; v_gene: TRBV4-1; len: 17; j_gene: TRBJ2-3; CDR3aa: CASSQGTSGSPTDTQYF
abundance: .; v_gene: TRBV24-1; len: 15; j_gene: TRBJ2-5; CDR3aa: CATSDSRTGTETQYF
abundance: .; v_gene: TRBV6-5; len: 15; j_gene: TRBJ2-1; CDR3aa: CASSYTGTGYNEQFF
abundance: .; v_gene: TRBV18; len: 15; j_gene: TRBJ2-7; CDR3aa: CASSPRADASYEQYF
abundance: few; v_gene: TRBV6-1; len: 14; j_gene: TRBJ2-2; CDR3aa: CASSEVAGVGELFF
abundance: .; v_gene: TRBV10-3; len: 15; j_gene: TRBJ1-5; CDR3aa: CAISESGQKNQPQHF